This TCR beta chain originates from a study of technical replicates of blood from a few donors. Sequencing used immunoSEQ multiplex PCR; TCRdb keeps in-frame clones, though not all of them. There are almost 85,000 clones in the sample; roughly 97% occur only once, and 0.15% to 0.2% lies in the top ten. This clonotype was sampled from a human donor in good health. The specimen was T cells isolated from PBMCs.

CDR3 sequence: CASRPKQGSYEQYF. In DNA form, the CDR3 reads TGCGCCAGCAGACCAAAACAGGGATCCTACGAGCAGTACTTC. This chain links TRBV4-1 with TRBJ2-7; D possibly corresponds to TRBD1 (6 bases). The V end was cut by 6 bases, the J end by 1 base, with 13 bases between. Germline V gene data show CDR1 as MGHRA and CDR2 as YSYEKL. CDR3 length: 14 amino acids.